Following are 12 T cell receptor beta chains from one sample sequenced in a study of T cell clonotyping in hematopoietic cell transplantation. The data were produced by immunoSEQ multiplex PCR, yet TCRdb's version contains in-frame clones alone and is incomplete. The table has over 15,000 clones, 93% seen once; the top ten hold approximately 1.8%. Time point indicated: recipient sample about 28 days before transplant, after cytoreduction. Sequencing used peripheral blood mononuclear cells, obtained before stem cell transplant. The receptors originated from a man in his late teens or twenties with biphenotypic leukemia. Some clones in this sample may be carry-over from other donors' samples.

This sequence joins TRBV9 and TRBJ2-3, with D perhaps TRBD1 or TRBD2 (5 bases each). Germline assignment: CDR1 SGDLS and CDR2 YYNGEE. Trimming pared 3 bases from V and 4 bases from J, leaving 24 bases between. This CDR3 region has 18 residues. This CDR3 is CASSGGGREGIPPDTQYF. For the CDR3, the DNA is TGTGCCAGCAGCGGTGGGGGTCGAGAGGGGATCCCCCCAGATACGCAGTATTTT.

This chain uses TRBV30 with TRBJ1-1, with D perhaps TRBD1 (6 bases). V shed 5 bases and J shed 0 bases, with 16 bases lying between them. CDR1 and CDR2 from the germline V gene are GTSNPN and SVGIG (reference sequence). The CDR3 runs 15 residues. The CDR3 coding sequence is TGTGCCTGGGATTCGGACAGCCTAATGAACACTGAAGCTTTCTTT. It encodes CAWDSDSLMNTEAFF.

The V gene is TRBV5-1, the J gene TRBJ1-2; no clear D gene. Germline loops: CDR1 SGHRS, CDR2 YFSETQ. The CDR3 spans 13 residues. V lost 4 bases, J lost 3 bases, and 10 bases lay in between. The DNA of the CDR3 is TGCGCCAGCAGCCCGGGCAGCGACTATGGCTACACCTTC. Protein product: CASSPGSDYGYTF.

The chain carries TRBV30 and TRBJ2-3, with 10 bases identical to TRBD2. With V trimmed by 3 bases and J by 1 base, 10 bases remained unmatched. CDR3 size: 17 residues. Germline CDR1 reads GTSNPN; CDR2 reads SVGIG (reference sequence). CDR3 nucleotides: TGTGCCTGGAGCCCCCCCCCTAGCGGGGGCCGCACAGATACGCAGTATTTT. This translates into CAWSPPPSGGRTDTQYF.

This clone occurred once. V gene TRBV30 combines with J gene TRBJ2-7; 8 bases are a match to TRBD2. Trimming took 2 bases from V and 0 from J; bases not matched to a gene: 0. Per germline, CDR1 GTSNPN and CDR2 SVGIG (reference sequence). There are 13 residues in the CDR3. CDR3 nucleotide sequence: TGTGCCTGGAGTCGGGGGGGCTCCTACGAGCAGTACTTC. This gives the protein CAWSRGGSYEQYF.

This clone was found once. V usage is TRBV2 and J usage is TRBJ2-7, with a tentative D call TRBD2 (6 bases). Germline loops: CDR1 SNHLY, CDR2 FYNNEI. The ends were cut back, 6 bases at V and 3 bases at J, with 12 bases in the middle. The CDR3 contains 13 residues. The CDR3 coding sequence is TGTGCCAGCAGCGCCGGGACTGACTACGAGCAGTACTTC. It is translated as CASSAGTDYEQYF.

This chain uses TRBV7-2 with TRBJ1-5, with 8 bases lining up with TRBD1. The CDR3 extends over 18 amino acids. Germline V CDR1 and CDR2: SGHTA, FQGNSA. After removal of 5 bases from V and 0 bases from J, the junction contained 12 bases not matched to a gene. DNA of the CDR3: TGTGCCAGCAGCGCCCGGGACAGGTCCTTTTATAGCAATCAGCCCCAGCATTTT. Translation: CASSARDRSFYSNQPQHF.

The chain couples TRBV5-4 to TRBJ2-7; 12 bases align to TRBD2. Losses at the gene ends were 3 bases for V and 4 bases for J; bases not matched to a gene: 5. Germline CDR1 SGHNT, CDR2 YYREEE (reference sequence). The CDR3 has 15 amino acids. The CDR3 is CASSSLAGGPYEQYF. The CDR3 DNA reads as TGTGCCAGCAGCTCTCTAGCGGGGGGGCCGTACGAGCAGTACTTC.

The CDR3 sequence is CASSFGRASSPLHF. CDR3 nucleotide sequence: TGTGCCAGCAGCTTCGGCAGGGCAAGTTCACCCCTCCACTTT. The chain couples TRBV5-6 to TRBJ1-6, with D possibly TRBD1 on 5 matching bases. This CDR3 contains 14 residues. Germline V gene sequence: CDR1 SGHDT, CDR2 YYEEEE. Deletions cut 2 bases from V and 9 bases from J, with 12 bases between.

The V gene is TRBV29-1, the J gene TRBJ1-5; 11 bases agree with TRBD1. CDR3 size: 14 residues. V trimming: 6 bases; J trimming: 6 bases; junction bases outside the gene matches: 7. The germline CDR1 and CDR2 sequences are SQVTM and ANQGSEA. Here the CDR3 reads CSVRTGGVGQPQHF. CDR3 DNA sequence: TGCAGCGTCCGGACAGGGGGCGTCGGTCAGCCCCAGCATTTT.

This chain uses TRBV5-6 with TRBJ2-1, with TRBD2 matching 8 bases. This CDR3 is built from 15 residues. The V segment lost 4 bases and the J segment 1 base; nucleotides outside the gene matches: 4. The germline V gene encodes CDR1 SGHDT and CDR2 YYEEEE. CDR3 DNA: TGTGCCAGCAGCCCGGTAGCGGGATCCTACAATGAGCAGTTCTTC. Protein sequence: CASSPVAGSYNEQFF. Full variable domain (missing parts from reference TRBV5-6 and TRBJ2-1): DAGVTQSPTHLIKTRGQQVTLRCSPKSGHDTVSWYQQALGQGPQFIFQYYEEEERQRGNFPDRFSGHQFPNYSSELNVNALLLGDSALYLCASSPVAGSYNEQFFGPGTRLTVL.

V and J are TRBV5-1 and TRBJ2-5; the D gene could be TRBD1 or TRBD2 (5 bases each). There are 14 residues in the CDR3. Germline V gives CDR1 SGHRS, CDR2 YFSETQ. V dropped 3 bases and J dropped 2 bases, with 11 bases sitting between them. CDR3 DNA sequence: TGCGCCAGCAGCTACCGGGACCAACAAGAGACCCAGTACTTC. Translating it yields CASSYRDQQETQYF.